Below are 18 T cell receptor beta chains sequenced from a single sample in a study of cytomegalovirus exposure and HLA in healthy donors. The PCR ran on 60 Vbeta and 13 Jbeta primers. Produced via immunoSEQ multiplex PCR; TCRdb's table is partial and in-frame only. The table includes roughly 110,000 clones, about three quarters detected once. Sequenced: PBMCs. Receptors were obtained from a boy aged 5-17 years in good health and CMV-seronegative.

The V gene is TRBV5-1, the J gene TRBJ1-5; 9 bases are a match to TRBD1. Looked up from germline, CDR1 is SGHRS and CDR2 is YFSETQ. V shed 5 bases and J 7 bases; nucleotides not matched to a gene: 10. The CDR3 has 15 amino acids. The CDR3 protein is CASSFTGGALQPQHF. For the CDR3, the DNA is TGCGCCAGCAGTTTTACAGGGGGCGCGTTGCAGCCCCAGCATTTT.

This rearrangement joins TRBV6-5 to TRBJ2-7, with 11 bases aligning to TRBD2. V trimming: 6 bases; J trimming: 4 bases; junction bases outside the gene matches: 5. Germline V lookup: CDR1 MNHEY, CDR2 SVGAGI. The CDR3 runs to 14 residues. CDR3 amino acids: CASSLLAGAYEQYF. The DNA of the CDR3 is TGTGCCAGCAGCCTACTAGCGGGGGCTTACGAGCAGTACTTC.

The V gene is TRBV23-1, the J gene TRBJ2-5; D remains ambiguous. TRBV23-1 is filed as an ORF, its function uncertain. The germline V and J ends were trimmed by 4 bases and 13 bases, with 19 bases remaining between them. This CDR3 is 13 amino acids long. The CDR3 nucleotides are TGCGCCAGCAGTCGGGTTATCGCGGTGGTTATGTACTTC. Translating it yields CASSRVIAVVMYF.

This clone has just one count. This sequence joins TRBV7-9 and TRBJ2-7, with TRBD1 matching over 9 bases. Germline V CDR1 and CDR2: SEHNR, FQNEAQ (reference sequence). Germline trimming cut 0 bases from V and 3 bases from J; bases unmatched to any gene: 6. CDR3 length: 16 residues. CDR3 in amino acids: CASSLAGGTGYYEQYF. In DNA, the CDR3 is TGTGCCAGCAGCTTAGCGGGGGGGACAGGGTACTACGAGCAGTACTTC.

V usage is TRBV28 and J usage is TRBJ2-5, with TRBD1 matching over 10 bases. CDR3 length: 16 amino acids. Germline values: CDR1 MDHEN, CDR2 SYDVKM. With 5 bases clipped from V and 4 bases from J, the junction kept 10 bases outside the gene matches. The CDR3 coding sequence is TGTGCCAGCAGTCCCATGCCCAGGACAGGGGGAGAGACCCAGTACTTC. Its translation is CASSPMPRTGGETQYF. The whole variable domain, filled in from reference TRBV28 and TRBJ2-5, reads DVKVTQSSRYLVKRTGEKVFLECVQDMDHENMFWYRQDPGLGLRLIYFSYDVKMKEKGDIPEGYSVSREKKERFSLILESASTNQTSMYLCASSPMPRTGGETQYFGPGTRLLVL.

CDR3 in DNA: TGTGCCAGCAGCCCAAGCACGGGCAGGGTATCCTACGAGCAGTACTTC. Its translation is CASSPSTGRVSYEQYF. This chain links TRBV27 with TRBJ2-7, with a possible D match to TRBD1 (5 bases). Germline CDR1 and CDR2: MNHEY and SMNVEV (reference sequence). CDR3 length equals 16 residues. V lost 6 bases and J lost 1, with 19 bases in between.

The V and J genes are TRBV7-9 and TRBJ2-5; 10 bases map to TRBD2. V was clipped by 1 base and J by 4 bases; unmatched bases: 0. Germline V CDR1 and CDR2: SEHNR, FQNEAQ (reference sequence). This CDR3 has 14 amino acids. In nucleotides, the CDR3 is TGTGCCAGCAGCTTAGGACTAGCGGGAGAGACCCAGTACTTC. Translating gives CASSLGLAGETQYF.

V is TRBV5-1 and J is TRBJ2-1; TRBD2 matches 11 bases. The germline V gene encodes CDR1 SGHRS and CDR2 YFSETQ. Germline trimming cut 5 bases from V and 4 bases from J; bases unmatched to any gene: 8. The CDR3 is 16 amino acids. The CDR3, as DNA: TGCGCCAGCAGGGAAGGGACTAGCGGAAGTTACAATGAGCAGTTCTTC. As protein: CASREGTSGSYNEQFF.

The chain has TRBV9 and TRBJ2-2; D is unresolved. This CDR3 contains 12 residues. V lost 3 bases to trimming and J lost 5 bases, with 5 bases between them. Looked up from germline, CDR1 is SGDLS and CDR2 is YYNGEE. The CDR3 DNA sequence: TGTGCCAGCAGCGCCGTTACCGGGGAGCTGTTTTTT. It codes for CASSAVTGELFF.

This chain joins TRBV19 and TRBJ2-1, with TRBD1 as a possible D gene (6 bases). This CDR3 has 15 amino acids. Germline CDR1 reads LNHDA; CDR2 reads SQIVND (reference sequence). The V gene lost 5 bases and the J gene lost 0 bases, with 11 bases spanning the gap. The CDR3 loop reads CASSVTGSSYNEQFF. In DNA, the CDR3 is TGTGCCAGTAGTGTTACAGGGAGCTCCTACAATGAGCAGTTCTTC.

This clone showed up just once. The rearrangement uses TRBV6-5 and TRBJ2-6; D is undetermined. With 5 bases removed from V and 3 bases from J, the gap between germline ends came to 11 bases. The CDR3 is 15 amino acids. The germline CDR1 and CDR2 sequences are MNHEY and SVGAGI. The DNA for the CDR3 is TGTGCCAGCAGTCCCCAGGAAGATGGGGCCAACGTCCTGACTTTC. Encoded protein: CASSPQEDGANVLTF.

This clone appeared once. The chain couples TRBV2 to TRBJ1-1, with 8 nucleotides matching TRBD1. V was clipped by 7 bases and J by 5 bases; unmatched bases: 9. The CDR3 has 14 amino acids. Germline V lookup: CDR1 SNHLY, CDR2 FYNNEI. As DNA, the CDR3 is TGTGCCAGCACCAAGACAGGGGCCAGGACTGAAGCTTTCTTT. Its protein is CASTKTGARTEAFF.

The V gene is TRBV29-1, the J gene TRBJ1-2; D remains unclear. The CDR3 covers 15 residues. Germline CDR1 is SQVTM and CDR2 is ANQGSEA. V dropped 7 bases and J dropped 4 bases, with 22 bases sitting between them. DNA for the CDR3: TGCAGCGGAGTATTGACATTGGGCGAGCTCTATGGCTACACCTTC. It encodes CSGVLTLGELYGYTF.

The V gene is TRBV28, the J gene TRBJ2-7; 9 nucleotides match TRBD1. The CDR3 contains 15 residues. Germline V gene sequence: CDR1 MDHEN, CDR2 SYDVKM. V gave up 5 bases and J gave up 3 bases; unmatched junction bases: 8. The CDR3 region is CASSPGDRVHYEQYF. CDR3 DNA sequence: TGTGCCAGCAGTCCTGGGGACAGGGTCCACTACGAGCAGTACTTC.

This chain uses TRBV27 with TRBJ1-5; D remains unclear. Germline V gene lookup returns CDR1 MNHEY and CDR2 SMNVEV (reference sequence). Between the trimmed V and J ends, which lost 3 bases and 0 bases, there was a span of 15 bases. The CDR3 runs to 17 residues. The CDR3 DNA is TGTGCCAGCAGTTTGCTTGGCAGTCTTTATAGCAATCAGCCCCAGCATTTT. This translates into CASSLLGSLYSNQPQHF.

This chain joins TRBV4-1 and TRBJ2-3; D remains ambiguous. Trimming left V 1 base short and J 6 bases short, with 14 bases between. The CDR3 has 15 amino acids. From germline, CDR1 is MGHRA and CDR2 YSYEKL. CDR3 DNA: TGCGCCAGCAGCCAAGGGCTAGTTCTCTTCGATACGCAGTATTTT. Translating it yields CASSQGLVLFDTQYF.

The V gene is TRBV4-1, the J gene TRBJ2-1; no clear D gene. The CDR3 length is 14 residues. Per germline, CDR1 MGHRA and CDR2 YSYEKL. V lost 1 base and J 3 bases, leaving 7 bases between the germline ends. CDR3 DNA: TGCGCCAGCAGCCAAGGGGCTAACTACAATGAGCAGTTCTTC. Amino acid sequence: CASSQGANYNEQFF.

The chain recombines TRBV29-1 with TRBJ2-3; D is possibly TRBD2 (6 bases). The V gene's germline CDR1 is SQVTM and CDR2 ANQGSEA. This CDR3 is 15 amino acids long. The V gene lost 6 bases and the J gene lost 0 bases, with 16 bases spanning the gap. CDR3 nucleotide sequence: TGCAGCGTCCTCGGGGGAAGACCTAGCACAGATACGCAGTATTTT. This sequence encodes CSVLGGRPSTDTQYF.